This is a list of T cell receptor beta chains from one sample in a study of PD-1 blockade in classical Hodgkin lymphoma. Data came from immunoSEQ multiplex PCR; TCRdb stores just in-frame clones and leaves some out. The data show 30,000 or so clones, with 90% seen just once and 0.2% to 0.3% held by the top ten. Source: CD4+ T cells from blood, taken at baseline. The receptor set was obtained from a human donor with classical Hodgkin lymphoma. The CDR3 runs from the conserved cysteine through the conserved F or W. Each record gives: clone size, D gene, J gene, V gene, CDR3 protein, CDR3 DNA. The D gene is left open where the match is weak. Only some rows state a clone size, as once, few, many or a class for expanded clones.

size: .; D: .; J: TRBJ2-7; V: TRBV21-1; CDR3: CASSPFGQQAEQYF; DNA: TGTGCCAGCAGCCCTTTCGGACAGCAAGCCGAGCAGTACTTC
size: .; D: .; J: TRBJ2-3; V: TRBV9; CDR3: CASSVGSLGDTQYF; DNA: TGTGCCAGCAGCGTAGGGTCCTTAGGGGATACGCAGTATTTT
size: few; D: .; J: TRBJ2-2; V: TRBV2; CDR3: CASSAYTGELFF; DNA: TGTGCCAGCAGTGCCTACACCGGGGAGCTGTTTTTT
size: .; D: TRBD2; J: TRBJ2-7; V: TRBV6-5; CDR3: CASSWTSQAAEQYF; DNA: TGTGCCAGCAGCTGGACTAGCCAGGCCGCCGAGCAGTACTTC
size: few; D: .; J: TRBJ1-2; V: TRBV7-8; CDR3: CASTPDTFRELFGYTF; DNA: TGTGCCAGCACCCCGGACACCTTCCGCGAGCTCTTCGGCTACACCTTC
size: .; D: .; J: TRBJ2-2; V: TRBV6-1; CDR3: CASSEVTGWTGELFF; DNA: TGTGCCAGCAGTGAAGTAACAGGTTGGACCGGGGAGCTGTTTTTT
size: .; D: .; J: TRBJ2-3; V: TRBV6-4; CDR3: CASSATGADTQYF; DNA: TGTGCCAGCAGTGCCACAGGTGCAGATACGCAGTATTTT
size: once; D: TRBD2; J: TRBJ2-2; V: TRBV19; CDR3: CASSGTSGRITGELFF; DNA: TGTGCCAGTAGTGGGACTAGCGGGAGGATCACCGGGGAGCTGTTTTTT
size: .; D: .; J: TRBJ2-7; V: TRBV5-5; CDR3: CASSSDTPYEQYF; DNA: TGTGCCAGCAGCTCGGACACACCCTACGAGCAGTACTTC
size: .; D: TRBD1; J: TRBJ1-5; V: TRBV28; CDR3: CATLRQQGAIDQPQHF; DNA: TGTGCCACACTTCGCCAACAGGGGGCGATTGATCAGCCCCAGCATTTT
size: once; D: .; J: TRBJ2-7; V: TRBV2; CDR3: CASSSGTVSYEQYF; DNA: TGTGCCAGCAGCTCCGGGACGGTATCCTACGAGCAGTACTTC
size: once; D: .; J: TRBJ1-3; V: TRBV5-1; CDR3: CASSLGLGNTIYF; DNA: TGCGCCAGCAGCTTGGGGTTAGGAAACACCATATATTTT
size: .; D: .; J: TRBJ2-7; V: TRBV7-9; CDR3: CASTRGLEQYF; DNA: TGTGCCAGCACCCGGGGGCTCGAGCAGTACTTC
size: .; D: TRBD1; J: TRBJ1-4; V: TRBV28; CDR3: CASSKTGLLEKLFF; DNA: TGTGCCAGCAGTAAGACAGGGTTATTAGAAAAACTGTTTTTT
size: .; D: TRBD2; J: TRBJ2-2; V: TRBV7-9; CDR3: CASSIRLSTSGRSTGELFF; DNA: TGTGCCAGCAGCATAAGACTGTCGACTAGCGGGAGGTCGACCGGGGAGCTGTTTTTT
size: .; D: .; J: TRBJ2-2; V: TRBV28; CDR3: CASSLWGENTGELFF; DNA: TGTGCCAGCAGTTTATGGGGAGAGAACACCGGGGAGCTGTTTTTT
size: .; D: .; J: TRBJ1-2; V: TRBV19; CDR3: CASSTVRQVPRYTF; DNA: TGTGCCAGTAGTACCGTTCGACAGGTACCTCGTTACACCTTC
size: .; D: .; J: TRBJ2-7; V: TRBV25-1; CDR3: CASSGSYSIMQYF; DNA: TGTGCCAGCAGTGGCAGTTATTCGATAATGCAGTACTTC
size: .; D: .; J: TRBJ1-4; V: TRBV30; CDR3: CAWSVWGRGEKLFF; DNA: TGTGCCTGGAGTGTTTGGGGGCGAGGTGAAAAACTGTTTTTT
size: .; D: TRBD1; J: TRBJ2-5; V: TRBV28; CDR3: CASTLPSTGMQTQYF; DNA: TGTGCCAGCACCTTACCTTCGACAGGGATGCAGACCCAGTACTTC
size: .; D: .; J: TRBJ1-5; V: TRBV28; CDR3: CASSLAWGSQPQHF; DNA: TGTGCCAGCAGTTTGGCCTGGGGGAGTCAGCCCCAGCATTTT
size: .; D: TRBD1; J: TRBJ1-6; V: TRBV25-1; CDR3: CASSRTRDSWNSPLHF; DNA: TGTGCCAGCAGTAGAACTCGGGACAGTTGGAATTCACCCCTCCACTTT
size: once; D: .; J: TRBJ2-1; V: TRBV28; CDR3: CASSFSGAYNEQFF; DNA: TGTGCCAGCAGTTTCTCAGGCGCCTACAATGAGCAGTTCTTC
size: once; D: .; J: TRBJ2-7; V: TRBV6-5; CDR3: CASSYIAWGNYEQYF; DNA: TGTGCCAGCAGTTACATAGCTTGGGGAAACTACGAGCAGTACTTC
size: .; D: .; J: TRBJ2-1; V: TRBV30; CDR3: CAWSVRGRGLGSRNEQFF; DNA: TGTGCCTGGAGTGTAAGGGGTAGGGGCCTGGGGTCTCGGAATGAGCAGTTCTTC
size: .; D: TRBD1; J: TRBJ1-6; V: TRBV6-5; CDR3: CASSYGTGRPPLHF; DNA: TGTGCCAGCAGTTACGGGACAGGGCGCCCACCCCTCCACTTT
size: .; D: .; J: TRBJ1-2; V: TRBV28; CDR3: CASSNYLSGGYGYTF; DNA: TGTGCCAGCAGTAATTACCTCAGTGGCGGCTATGGCTACACCTTC
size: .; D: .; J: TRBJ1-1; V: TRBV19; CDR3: CASSPHGEEGSTEAFF; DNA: TGTGCCAGTAGTCCCCACGGGGAGGAAGGGAGCACTGAAGCTTTCTTT
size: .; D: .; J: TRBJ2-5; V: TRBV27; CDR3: CASSSGRKETQYF; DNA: TGTGCCAGCAGTTCCGGAAGAAAAGAGACCCAGTACTTC
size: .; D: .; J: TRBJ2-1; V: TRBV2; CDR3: CASRVGLGSYNEQFF; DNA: TGTGCCAGCAGGGTAGGACTGGGCTCCTACAATGAGCAGTTCTTC
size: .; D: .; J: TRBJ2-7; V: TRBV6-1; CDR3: CASSEARGTEQYF; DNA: TGTGCCAGCAGTGAAGCGCGAGGGACCGAGCAGTACTTC
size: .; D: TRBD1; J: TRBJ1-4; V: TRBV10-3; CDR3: CAISESYRGQEKLFF; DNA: TGTGCCATCAGTGAGTCCTACAGGGGGCAGGAAAAACTGTTTTTT
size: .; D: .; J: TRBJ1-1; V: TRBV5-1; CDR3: CASIWGLLVGTEAFF; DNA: TGCGCCAGCATATGGGGGCTGCTCGTGGGCACTGAAGCTTTCTTT
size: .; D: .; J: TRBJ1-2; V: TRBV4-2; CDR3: CASSQEVRYGYTF; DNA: TGTGCCAGCAGCCAAGAGGTCCGGTATGGCTACACCTTC
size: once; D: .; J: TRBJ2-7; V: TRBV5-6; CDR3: CASSSHNGRYSYEQYF; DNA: TGTGCCAGCAGCTCACACAACGGGAGATACTCCTACGAGCAGTACTTC
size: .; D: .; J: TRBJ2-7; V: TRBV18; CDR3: CASSPADDVGLYF; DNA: TGTGCCAGCTCACCGGCGGACGACGTTGGTTTGTACTTC
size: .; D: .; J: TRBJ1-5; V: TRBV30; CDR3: CAWSVKGRGGNQPQHF; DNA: TGTGCCTGGAGTGTTAAGGGGCGGGGGGGCAATCAGCCCCAGCATTTT
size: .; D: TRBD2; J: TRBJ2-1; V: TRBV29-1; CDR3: CSVAASGSYNEQFF; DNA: TGCAGCGTGGCAGCTAGCGGGAGTTACAATGAGCAGTTCTTC
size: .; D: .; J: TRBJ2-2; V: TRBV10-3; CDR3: CASDWTGTGELFF; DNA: TGTGCCAGCGACTGGACCGGCACCGGGGAGCTGTTTTTT
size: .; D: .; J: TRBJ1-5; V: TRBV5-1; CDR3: CASRSGTDSNQPQHF; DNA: TGCGCCAGCAGATCAGGGACGGATAGCAATCAGCCCCAGCATTTT
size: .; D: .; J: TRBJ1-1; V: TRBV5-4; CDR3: CASSWDGMNTEAFF; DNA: TGTGCCAGCAGCTGGGACGGGATGAACACTGAAGCTTTCTTT
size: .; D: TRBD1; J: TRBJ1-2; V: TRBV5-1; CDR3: CASSQIQGAGVISGYTF; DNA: TGCGCCAGCAGCCAAATACAGGGGGCAGGGGTTATCTCGGGCTACACCTTC
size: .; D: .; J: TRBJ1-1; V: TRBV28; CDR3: CASRLNTEAFF; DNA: TGTGCCAGCAGGTTGAACACTGAAGCTTTCTTT
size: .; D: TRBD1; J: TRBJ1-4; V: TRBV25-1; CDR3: CASSDRGTGLGEKLFF; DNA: TGTGCCAGCAGTGATCGAGGGACAGGGCTGGGTGAAAAACTGTTTTTT
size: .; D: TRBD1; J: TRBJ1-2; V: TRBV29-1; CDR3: CSVEGTGDDGYTF; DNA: TGCAGCGTTGAAGGGACAGGGGATGATGGCTACACCTTC
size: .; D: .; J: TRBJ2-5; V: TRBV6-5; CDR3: CASSYSWAVQETQYF; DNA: TGTGCCAGCAGTTACTCGTGGGCGGTCCAAGAGACCCAGTACTTC
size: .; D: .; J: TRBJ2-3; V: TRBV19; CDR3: CASSILGGFSSQGTDTQYF; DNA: TGTGCCAGTTCCATCTTAGGGGGTTTCAGCAGTCAAGGCACAGATACGCAGTATTTT
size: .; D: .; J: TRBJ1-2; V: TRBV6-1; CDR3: CASSEALGRLYGYTF; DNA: TGTGCCAGCAGTGAAGCGCTTGGCAGGCTCTATGGCTACACCTTC
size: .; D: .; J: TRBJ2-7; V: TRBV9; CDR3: CASSVGAQTRASYEQYF; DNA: TGTGCCAGCAGCGTAGGGGCACAGACGAGGGCGTCCTACGAGCAGTACTTC
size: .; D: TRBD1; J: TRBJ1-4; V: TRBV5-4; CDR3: CASSLFRDSNEKLFF; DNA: TGTGCCAGCAGCTTGTTCCGGGACAGCAATGAAAAACTGTTTTTT
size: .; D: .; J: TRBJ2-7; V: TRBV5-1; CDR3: CASSLGGGTPTFYEQYF; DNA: TGCGCCAGCAGCTTGGGTGGGGGGACTCCGACCTTCTACGAGCAGTACTTC
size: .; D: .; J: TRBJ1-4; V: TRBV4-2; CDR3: CASSPQAVDNEKLFF; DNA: TGTGCCAGCAGCCCTCAGGCCGTAGATAATGAAAAACTGTTTTTT
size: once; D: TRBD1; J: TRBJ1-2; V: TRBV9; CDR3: CASSVGSGGQANYGYTF; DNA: TGTGCCAGCAGCGTAGGCTCGGGGGGACAGGCTAACTATGGCTACACCTTC